This T cell receptor beta chain appears in the sequencing data of a study of human T cells and chemical hapten exposure. This clonotype came up a few times. TCRdb reprocessed the RACE reads with MiXCR, giving one entry per CDR3 protein. The sample shows fewer than 150,000 distinct CDR3 sequences, 13% of them seen only once. V was pared by 4 bases and J by 8 bases, with 20 bases between. CDR1 and CDR2 (germline): SGHTA, FQGNSA. CDR3 length: 15 residues. Time point meaning: pre-sensitization, week 0. The treatment is: therapeutic diphenylcyclopropenone sensitization with weekly scalp DPC. The authors extracted total RNA from unfractionated whole blood.

The TCR comes from a young woman with alopecia areata. Some clones in this sample may be carry-over from other donors' samples. The sequencing used whole blood, collected in connection with sensitization to the hapten diphenylcyclopropenone (DPC). The V call is TRBV7-2, the J call TRBJ1-2; D is possibly TRBD1 (5 bases). The CDR3 DNA reads TGTGCCAGCAGCTCCCCGGGACTGGATCTGAGAGGCTACACCTTC. It yields the protein CASSSPGLDLRGYTF.